In its sample, the clone carrying this TCR beta chain was seen many times. Its specificity is not known. The data stem from a study of CD8 T cells in ankylosing spondylitis. Overall study results and limits: Characteristic of ankylosing spondylitis blood, it appeared, was a TCR beta motif comprising several highly homologous variants. Clones that were linked to disease were CD8+ and were relatively rare in peripheral blood. Clones linked to disease were reported to show significant enrichment in matched ankylosing spondylitis synovial fluid.

CDR3 length: 15 amino acids. Trimming cost V 5 bases and J 5 bases, with 15 bases left between them. As the method for making TCR beta libraries, quantitative 5'-RACE with molecular barcodes was used. MiXCR was run by TCRdb on the 5' RACE reads, yielding one entry per CDR3 protein. The profile shows fewer than 250,000 distinct CDR3 sequences, approximately 10% of them singletons. This receptor was taken from a male donor with ankylosing spondylitis or in good health (not recorded which). V and J are TRBV12-3 or TRBV12-4 and TRBJ1-4; D remains ambiguous. The sample was blood, either unsorted or a sorted T cell fraction (not recorded which). The CDR3 loop reads CASSPSSAQNEKLFF. CDR3 coding DNA: TGTGCCAGCAGTCCCTCGTCGGCCCAAAATGAAAAACTGTTTTTT.